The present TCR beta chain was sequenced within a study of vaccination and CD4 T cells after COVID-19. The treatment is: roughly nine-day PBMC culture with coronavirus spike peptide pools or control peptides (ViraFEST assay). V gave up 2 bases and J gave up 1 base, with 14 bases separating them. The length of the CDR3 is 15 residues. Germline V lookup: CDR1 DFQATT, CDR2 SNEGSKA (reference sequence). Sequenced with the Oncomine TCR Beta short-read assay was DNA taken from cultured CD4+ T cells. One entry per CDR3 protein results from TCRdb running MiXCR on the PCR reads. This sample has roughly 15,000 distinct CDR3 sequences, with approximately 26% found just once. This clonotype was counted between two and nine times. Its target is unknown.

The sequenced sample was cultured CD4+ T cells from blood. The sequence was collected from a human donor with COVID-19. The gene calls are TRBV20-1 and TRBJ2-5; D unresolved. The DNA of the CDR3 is TGCAGTGCTAGAATTACAAATAACGGCCAAGAGACCCAGTACTTC. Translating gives CSARITNNGQETQYF.